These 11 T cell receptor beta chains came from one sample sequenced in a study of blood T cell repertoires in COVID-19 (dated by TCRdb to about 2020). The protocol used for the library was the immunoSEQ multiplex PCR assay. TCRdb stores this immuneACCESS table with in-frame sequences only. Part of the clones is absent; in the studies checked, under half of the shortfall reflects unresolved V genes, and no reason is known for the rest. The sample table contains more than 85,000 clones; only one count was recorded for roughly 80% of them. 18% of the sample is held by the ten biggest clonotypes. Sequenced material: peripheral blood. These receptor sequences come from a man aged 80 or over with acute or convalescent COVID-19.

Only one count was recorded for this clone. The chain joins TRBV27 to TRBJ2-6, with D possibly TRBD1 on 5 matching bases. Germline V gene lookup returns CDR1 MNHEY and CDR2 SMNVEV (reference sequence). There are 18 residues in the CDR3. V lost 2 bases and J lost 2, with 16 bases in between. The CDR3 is CASSLKGQGRPGANVLTF. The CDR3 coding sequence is TGTGCCAGCAGTTTAAAGGGGCAGGGAAGGCCTGGGGCCAACGTCCTGACTTTC.

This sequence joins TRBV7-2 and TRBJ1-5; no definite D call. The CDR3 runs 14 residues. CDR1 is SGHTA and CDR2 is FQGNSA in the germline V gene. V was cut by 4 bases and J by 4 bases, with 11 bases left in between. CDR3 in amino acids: CASSSPGSNQPQHF. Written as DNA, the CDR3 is TGTGCCAGCAGCTCCCCAGGATCTAATCAGCCCCAGCATTTT.

CDR3 protein: CASSAGPGQGVDTQYF. The CDR3 DNA reads TGTGCCAGTAGTGCGGGACCGGGACAGGGGGTAGATACGCAGTATTTT. This chain joins TRBV19 and TRBJ2-3, with 11 bases fitting TRBD1. From germline, CDR1 is LNHDA and CDR2 SQIVND (reference sequence). The CDR3 loop spans 16 amino acids. V lost 5 bases and J lost 5; bases outside the gene matches: 9.

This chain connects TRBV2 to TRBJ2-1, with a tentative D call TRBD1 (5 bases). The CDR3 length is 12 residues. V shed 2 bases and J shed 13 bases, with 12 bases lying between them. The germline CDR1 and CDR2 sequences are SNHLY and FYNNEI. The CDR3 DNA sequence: TGTGCCAGCAGTGAACCAAGTAGGGGACAGTTCTTC. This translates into CASSEPSRGQFF. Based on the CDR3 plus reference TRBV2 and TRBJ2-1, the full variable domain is EPEVTQTPSHQVTQMGQEVILRCVPISNHLYFYWYRQILGQKVEFLVSFYNNEISEKSEIFDDQFSVERPDGSNFTLKIRSTKLEDSAMYFCASSEPSRGQFFGPGTRLTVL.

The CDR3 region has the DNA TGTGCCAGCAGGCAAGACAGGGGCCCTAGGGGTGGAGGGGCCAACGTCCTGACTTTC. Translating it yields CASRQDRGPRGGGANVLTF. J is TRBJ2-6 and V is TRBV28; 8 nucleotides agree with TRBD1. Per the germline V gene, CDR1 is MDHEN and CDR2 is SYDVKM. J lost 4 bases, V lost 6 bases, and 17 bases had no gene match. The CDR3 totals 19 residues.

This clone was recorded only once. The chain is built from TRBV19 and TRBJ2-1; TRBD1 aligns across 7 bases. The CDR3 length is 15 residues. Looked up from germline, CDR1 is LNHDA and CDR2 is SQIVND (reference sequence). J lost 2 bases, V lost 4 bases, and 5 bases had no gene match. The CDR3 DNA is TGTGCCAGTAGTAGGGGGACAGATGCCTACAATGAGCAGTTCTTC. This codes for CASSRGTDAYNEQFF.

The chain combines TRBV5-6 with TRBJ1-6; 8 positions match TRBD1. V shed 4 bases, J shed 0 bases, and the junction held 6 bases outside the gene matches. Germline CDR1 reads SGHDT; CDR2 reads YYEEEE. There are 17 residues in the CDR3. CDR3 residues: CASSPWTGSSYNSPLHF. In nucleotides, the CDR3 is TGTGCCAGCAGCCCATGGACAGGGAGCTCCTATAATTCACCCCTCCACTTT.

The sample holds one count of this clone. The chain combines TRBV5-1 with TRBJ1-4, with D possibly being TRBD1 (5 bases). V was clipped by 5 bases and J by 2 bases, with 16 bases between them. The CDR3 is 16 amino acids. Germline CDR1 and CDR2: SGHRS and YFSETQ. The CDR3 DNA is TGCGCCAGCAGGGCAGGGAGGGACGGGACTAATGAAAAACTGTTTTTT. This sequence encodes CASRAGRDGTNEKLFF.

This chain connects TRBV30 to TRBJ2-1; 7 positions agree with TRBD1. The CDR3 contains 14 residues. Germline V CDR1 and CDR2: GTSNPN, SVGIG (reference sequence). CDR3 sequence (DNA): TGTGCTGCTAGGGGGCCAAGGGGATACAATGAGCAGTTCTTC. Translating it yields CAARGPRGYNEQFF.

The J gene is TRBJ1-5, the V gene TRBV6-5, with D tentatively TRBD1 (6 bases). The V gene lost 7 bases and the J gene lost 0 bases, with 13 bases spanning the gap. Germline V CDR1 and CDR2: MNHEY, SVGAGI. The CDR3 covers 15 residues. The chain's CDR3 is CASTQGGYSNQPQHF. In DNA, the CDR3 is TGTGCCAGCACCCAAGGGGGTTATAGCAATCAGCCCCAGCATTTT.

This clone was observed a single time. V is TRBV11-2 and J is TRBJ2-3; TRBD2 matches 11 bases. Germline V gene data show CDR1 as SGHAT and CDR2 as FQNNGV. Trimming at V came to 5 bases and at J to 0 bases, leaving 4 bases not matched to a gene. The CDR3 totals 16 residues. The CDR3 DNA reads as TGTGCCAGCAGCCTACTAGCGGGGGCAAGCACAGATACGCAGTATTTT. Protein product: CASSLLAGASTDTQYF.